This T cell receptor (beta chain) derives from a study of blood T cells in healthy people across ages. No fewer than 5.5 micrograms of total RNA were isolated from every sample. Points on this clonotype: The target antigen is unknown.

Study outcomes and limitations: Naive CD4+ cell counts and diversity both ran higher in long-lived than in aged donors.

Deletions cut 4 bases from V and 0 bases from J, with 13 bases between. The germline V gene has CDR1 SGHAT and CDR2 FQNNGV. The CDR3 has 15 residues. PCR was performed a second time for about 6 to 11 cycles using a sample-barcoded 5' primer and a J-beta primer mix. Researchers report that each sample yielded at least 2.5 million CDR3-containing paired-end reads. From the 5' RACE reads, TCRdb called clonotypes with MiXCR, one entry per CDR3 protein. The sample lists around 2 million distinct CDR3 sequences, 39% occurring once. The origin of this receptor is a human donor in good health. Sequencing was done on a sample of blood. The V and J genes are TRBV11-2 and TRBJ2-7; D call uncertain. The CDR3 nucleotides are TGTGCCAGCAGCTCTTCCAGAGACGGCTCCTACGAGCAGTACTTC. This encodes CASSSSRDGSYEQYF.